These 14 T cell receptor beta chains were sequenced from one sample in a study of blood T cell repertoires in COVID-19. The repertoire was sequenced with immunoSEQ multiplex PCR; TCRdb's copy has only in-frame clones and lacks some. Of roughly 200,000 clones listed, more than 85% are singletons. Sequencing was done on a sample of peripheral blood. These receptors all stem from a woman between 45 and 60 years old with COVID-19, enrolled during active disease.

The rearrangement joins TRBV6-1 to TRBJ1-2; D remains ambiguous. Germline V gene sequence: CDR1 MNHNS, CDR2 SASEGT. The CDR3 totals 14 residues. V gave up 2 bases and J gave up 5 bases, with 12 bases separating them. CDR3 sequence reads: CASSEMPVYYGYTF. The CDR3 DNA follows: TGTGCCAGCAGTGAAATGCCAGTTTATTATGGCTACACCTTC.

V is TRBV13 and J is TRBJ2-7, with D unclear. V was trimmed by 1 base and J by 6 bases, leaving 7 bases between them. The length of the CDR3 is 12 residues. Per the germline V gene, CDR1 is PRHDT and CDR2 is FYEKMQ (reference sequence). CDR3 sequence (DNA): TGTGCCAGCAGCTTAGTGAAGAGCGAGCAGTACTTC. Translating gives CASSLVKSEQYF.

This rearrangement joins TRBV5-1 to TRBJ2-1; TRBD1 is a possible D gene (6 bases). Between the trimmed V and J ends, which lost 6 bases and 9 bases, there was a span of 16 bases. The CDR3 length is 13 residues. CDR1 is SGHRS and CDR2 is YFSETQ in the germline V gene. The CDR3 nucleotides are TGCGCCAGCATGCAGGGGACCCAGGGTGAGCAGTTCTTC. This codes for CASMQGTQGEQFF.

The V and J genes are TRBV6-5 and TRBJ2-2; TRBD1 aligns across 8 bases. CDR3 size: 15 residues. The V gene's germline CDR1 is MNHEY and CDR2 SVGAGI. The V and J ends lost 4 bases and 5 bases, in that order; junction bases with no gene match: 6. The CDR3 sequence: CASSSDRVGTGELFF. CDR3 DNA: TGTGCCAGCAGTTCGGACAGGGTGGGGACCGGGGAGCTGTTTTTT.

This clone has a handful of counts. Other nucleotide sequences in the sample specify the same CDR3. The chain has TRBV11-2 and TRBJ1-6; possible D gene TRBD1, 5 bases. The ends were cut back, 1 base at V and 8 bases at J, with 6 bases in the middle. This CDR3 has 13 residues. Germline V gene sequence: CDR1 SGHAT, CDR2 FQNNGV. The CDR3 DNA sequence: TGTGCCAGCAGCTTAGGGGGGGATTCACCCCTCCACTTT. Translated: CASSLGGDSPLHF.

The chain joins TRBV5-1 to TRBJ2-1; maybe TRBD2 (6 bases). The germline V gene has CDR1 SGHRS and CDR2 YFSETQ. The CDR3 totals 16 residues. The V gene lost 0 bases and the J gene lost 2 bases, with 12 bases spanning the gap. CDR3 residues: CASSLAIGGPYNEQFF. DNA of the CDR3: TGCGCCAGCAGCTTGGCCATAGGAGGGCCCTACAATGAGCAGTTCTTC.

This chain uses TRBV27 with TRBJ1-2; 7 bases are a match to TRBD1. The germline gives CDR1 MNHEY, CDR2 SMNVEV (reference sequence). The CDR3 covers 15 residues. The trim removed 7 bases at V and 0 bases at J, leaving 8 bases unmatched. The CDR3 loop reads CASKQGHLANYGYTF. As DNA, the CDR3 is TGTGCCAGCAAACAGGGGCACTTAGCTAACTATGGCTACACCTTC.

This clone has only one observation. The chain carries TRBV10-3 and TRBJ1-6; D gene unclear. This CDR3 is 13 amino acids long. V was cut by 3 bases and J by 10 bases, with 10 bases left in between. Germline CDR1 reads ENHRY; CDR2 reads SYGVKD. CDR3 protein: CAISEDINSPLHF. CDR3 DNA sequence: TGTGCCATCAGTGAAGACATTAACTCACCCCTCCACTTT.

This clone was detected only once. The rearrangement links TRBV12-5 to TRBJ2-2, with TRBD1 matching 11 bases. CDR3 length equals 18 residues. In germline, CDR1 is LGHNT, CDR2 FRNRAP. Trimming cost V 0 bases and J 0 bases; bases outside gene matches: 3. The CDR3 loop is CASGLVMGQGANTGELFF. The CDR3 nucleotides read TGTGCTAGTGGTTTGGTAATGGGACAGGGGGCGAACACCGGGGAGCTGTTTTTT.

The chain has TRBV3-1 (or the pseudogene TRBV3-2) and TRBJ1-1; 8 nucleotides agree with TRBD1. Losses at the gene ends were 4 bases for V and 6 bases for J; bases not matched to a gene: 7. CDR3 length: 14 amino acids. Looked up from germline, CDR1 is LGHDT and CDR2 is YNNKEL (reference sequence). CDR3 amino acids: CASSPLRTGSEAFF. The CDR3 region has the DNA TGTGCCAGCAGCCCCCTCCGGACAGGGTCTGAAGCTTTCTTT.

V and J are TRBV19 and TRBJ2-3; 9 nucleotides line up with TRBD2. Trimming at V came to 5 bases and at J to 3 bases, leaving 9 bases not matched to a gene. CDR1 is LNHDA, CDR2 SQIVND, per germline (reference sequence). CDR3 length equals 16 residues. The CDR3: CASSPRGAGGTDTQYF. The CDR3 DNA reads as TGTGCCAGTAGTCCCCGAGGAGCGGGGGGAACAGATACGCAGTATTTT. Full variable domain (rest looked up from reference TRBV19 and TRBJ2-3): DGGITQSPKYLFRKEGQNVTLSCEQNLNHDAMYWYRQDPGQGLRLIYYSQIVNDFQKGDIAEGYSVSREKKESFPLTVTSAQKNPTAFYLCASSPRGAGGTDTQYFGPGTRLTVL.

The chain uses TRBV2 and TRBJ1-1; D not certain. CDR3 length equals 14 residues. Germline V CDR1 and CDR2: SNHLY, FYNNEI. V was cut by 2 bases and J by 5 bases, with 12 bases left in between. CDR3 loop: CASSERLSRTEAFF. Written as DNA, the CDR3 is TGTGCCAGCAGTGAAAGACTCTCGAGGACTGAAGCTTTCTTT.

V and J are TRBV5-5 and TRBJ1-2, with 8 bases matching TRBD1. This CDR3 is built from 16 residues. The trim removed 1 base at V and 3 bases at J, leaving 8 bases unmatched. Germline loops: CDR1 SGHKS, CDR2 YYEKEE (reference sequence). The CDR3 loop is CASSLNWQGAYYGYTF. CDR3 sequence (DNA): TGTGCCAGCAGCTTGAATTGGCAGGGGGCGTACTATGGCTACACCTTC. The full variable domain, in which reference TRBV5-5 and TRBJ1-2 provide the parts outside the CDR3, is DAGVTQSPTHLIKTRGQQVTLRCSPISGHKSVSWYQQVLGQGPQFIFQYYEKEERGRGNFPDRFSARQFPNYSSELNVNALLLGDSALYLCASSLNWQGAYYGYTFGSGTRLTVV.

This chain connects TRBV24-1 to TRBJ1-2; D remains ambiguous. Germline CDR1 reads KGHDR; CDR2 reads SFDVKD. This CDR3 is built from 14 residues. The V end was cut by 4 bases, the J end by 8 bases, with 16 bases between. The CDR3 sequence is CATSDLPRSYGYTF. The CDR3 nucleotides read TGTGCCACCAGTGACCTACCGAGATCCTACGGCTACACCTTC.